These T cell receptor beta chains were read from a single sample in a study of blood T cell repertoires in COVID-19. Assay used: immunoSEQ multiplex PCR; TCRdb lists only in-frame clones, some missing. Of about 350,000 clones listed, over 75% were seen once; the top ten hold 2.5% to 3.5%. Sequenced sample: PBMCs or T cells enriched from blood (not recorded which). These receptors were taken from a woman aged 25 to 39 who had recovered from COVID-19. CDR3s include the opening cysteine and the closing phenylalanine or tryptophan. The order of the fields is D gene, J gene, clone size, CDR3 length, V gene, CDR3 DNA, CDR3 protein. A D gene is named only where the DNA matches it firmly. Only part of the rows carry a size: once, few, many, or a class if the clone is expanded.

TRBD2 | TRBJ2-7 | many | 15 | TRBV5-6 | TGTGCCAGCAGCTGGATGACTAGCGGGCCCTACGAGCAGTACTTC | CASSWMTSGPYEQYF
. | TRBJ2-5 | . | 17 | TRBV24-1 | TGTGCCACCAGTGATGGGAGAAGCGGGCGGTACCAAGAGACCCAGTACTTC | CATSDGRSGRYQETQYF
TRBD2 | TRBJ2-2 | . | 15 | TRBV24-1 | TGTGCCACCAGTGACAGTTGGGGGGGGACCGGGGAGCTGTTTTTT | CATSDSWGGTGELFF
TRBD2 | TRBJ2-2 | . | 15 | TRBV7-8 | TGTGCCAGCAGCTCGGGACTAGCGGGAAGCGGGGAGCTGTTTTTT | CASSSGLAGSGELFF
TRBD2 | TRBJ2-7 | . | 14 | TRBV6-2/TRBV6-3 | TGTGCCAGCAGTTACGCGGGAGGGAATGACGAGCAGTACTTC | CASSYAGGNDEQYF
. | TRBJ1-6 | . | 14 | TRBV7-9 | TGTGCCAGCAGTACCGGGATCAGAAATTCACCCCTCCACTTT | CASSTGIRNSPLHF
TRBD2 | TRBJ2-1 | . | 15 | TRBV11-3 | TGTGCCAGCAGCTTAGCAGGGAGGGGATACAATGAGCAGTTCTTC | CASSLAGRGYNEQFF
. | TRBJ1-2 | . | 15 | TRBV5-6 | TGTGCCAGCAGCTTGGGCGGGGGGAGCTTCTATGGCTACACCTTC | CASSLGGGSFYGYTF
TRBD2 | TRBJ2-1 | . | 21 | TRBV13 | TGTGCCAGCAGCTTAGGCCGCGATGGGCGCGGCGGGGGGGCCGGCGGCGATGAGCAGTTCTTC | CASSLGRDGRGGGAGGDEQFF
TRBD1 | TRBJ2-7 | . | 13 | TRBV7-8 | TGTGCCAGCAGGACAGGGGCGTCCTACGAGCAGTACTTC | CASRTGASYEQYF
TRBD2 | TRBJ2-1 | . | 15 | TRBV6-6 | TGTGCCAGCAGCCACCTACTAGCGGGGGGCTTGGAGCAGTTCTTC | CASSHLLAGGLEQFF
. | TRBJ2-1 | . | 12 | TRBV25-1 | TGTGCCAGCAGTGTTCCGAGGGATGAGCAGTTCTTC | CASSVPRDEQFF
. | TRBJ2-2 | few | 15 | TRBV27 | TGTGCCAGCAGTTTGGGGGCCCCGGGCACCGGGGAGCTGTTTTTT | CASSLGAPGTGELFF
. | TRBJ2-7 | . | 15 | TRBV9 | TGTGCCAGCAGCGTAGAGCCAGGCGCTGATTTCGAGCAGTACTTC | CASSVEPGADFEQYF
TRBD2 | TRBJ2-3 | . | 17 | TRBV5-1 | TGCGCCAGCAGCCCGGTGCCCCTAGCGGCGCGCACAGATACGCAGTATTTT | CASSPVPLAARTDTQYF
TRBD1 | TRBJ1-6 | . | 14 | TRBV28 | TGTGCCAGCATTCCGGGACAGGGTAATTCACCCCTCCACTTT | CASIPGQGNSPLHF
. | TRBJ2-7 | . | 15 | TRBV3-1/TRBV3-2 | TGTGCCAGCAGCCATAGGGACTCCAGCTCCTACGAGCAGTACTTC | CASSHRDSSSYEQYF
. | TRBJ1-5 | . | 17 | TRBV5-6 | TGTGCCAGCAGCTTTTGGAGGGCAGCTAATAGCAATCAGCCCCAGCATTTT | CASSFWRAANSNQPQHF
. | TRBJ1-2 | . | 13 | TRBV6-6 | TGTGCCAGTGTCCGACAGGATACCTATGGCTACACCTTC | CASVRQDTYGYTF
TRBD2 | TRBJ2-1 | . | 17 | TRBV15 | TGTGCCACCAGCAGAGAGGGGGGAGGGGCGTTGGGCAATGAGCAGTTCTTC | CATSREGGGALGNEQFF
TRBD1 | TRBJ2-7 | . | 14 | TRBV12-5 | TGTGCTAGTGGTTTAGAACAGGGGGCGTACGAGCAGTACTTC | CASGLEQGAYEQYF
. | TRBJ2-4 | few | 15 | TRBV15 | TGTGCCACCAGCAGAGAGGGACTGACCAAAAACATTCAGTACTTC | CATSREGLTKNIQYF
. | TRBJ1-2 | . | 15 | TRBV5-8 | TGTGCCAGCAGCTTGGTACCCACAGGAAACTATGGCTACACCTTC | CASSLVPTGNYGYTF
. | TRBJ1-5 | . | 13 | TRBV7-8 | TGTGCCAGCAGCCCGGCAGGGAATCAGCCCCAGCATTTT | CASSPAGNQPQHF
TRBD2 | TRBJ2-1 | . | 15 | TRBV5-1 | TGCGCCAGCAGCTTGGCGGGGGGTGTTTTGGGTGAGCAGTTCTTC | CASSLAGGVLGEQFF
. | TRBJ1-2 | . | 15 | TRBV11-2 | TGTGCCAGCAGCTTAGCCCAGGGATTGAACTATGGCTACACCTTC | CASSLAQGLNYGYTF
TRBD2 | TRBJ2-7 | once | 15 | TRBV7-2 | TGTGCCAGCAGCTTAAATTCGGGAGGGACCTACGAGCAGTACTTC | CASSLNSGGTYEQYF
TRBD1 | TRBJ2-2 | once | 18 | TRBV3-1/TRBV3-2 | TGTGCCAGCAGCCCCCTAGGGGGACAGACCGCGAACACCGGGGAGCTGTTTTTT | CASSPLGGQTANTGELFF
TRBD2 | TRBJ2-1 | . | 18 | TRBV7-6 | TGTGCCAGCAGCCGACTCTGGACTAGCGGGAGTATTGGCAATGAGCAGTTCTTC | CASSRLWTSGSIGNEQFF
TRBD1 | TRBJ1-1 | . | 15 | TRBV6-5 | TGTGCCAGCAGGGATCTCGACAGGGGAGATACTGAAGCTTTCTTT | CASRDLDRGDTEAFF
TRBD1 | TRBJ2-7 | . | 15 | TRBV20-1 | TGCAGTGCTAGTAAACCGGGACAGGGGGTCTACGAGCAGTACTTC | CSASKPGQGVYEQYF
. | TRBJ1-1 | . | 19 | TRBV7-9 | TGTGCCAGCACCGATCCCCTCCCGGACAGAGCCAGGATGAACACTGAAGCTTTCTTT | CASTDPLPDRARMNTEAFF
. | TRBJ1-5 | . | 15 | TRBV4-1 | TGCGCCAGCAGCCCCCGCCGGGATAGCAATCAGCCCCAGCATTTT | CASSPRRDSNQPQHF
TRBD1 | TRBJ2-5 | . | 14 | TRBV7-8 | TGTGCCAGCAGCTTAGGACAGGGGCAAGAGACCCAGTACTTC | CASSLGQGQETQYF
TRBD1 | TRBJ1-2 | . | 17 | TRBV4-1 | TGCGCCAGCAGCCAAGATTATGGCAGGGGGTATAACTATGGCTACACCTTC | CASSQDYGRGYNYGYTF
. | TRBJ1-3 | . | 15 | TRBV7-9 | TGTGCCAGCAGCTCATACGAGTTCTCTGGAAACACCATATATTTT | CASSSYEFSGNTIYF
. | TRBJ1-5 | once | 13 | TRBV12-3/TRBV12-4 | TGTGCCAGCCGCACAGCAGGAAGTCAGCCCCAGCATTTT | CASRTAGSQPQHF
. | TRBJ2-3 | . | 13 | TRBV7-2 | TGTGCCAGCAGCTTAGAGCGCACAGATACGCAGTATTTT | CASSLERTDTQYF
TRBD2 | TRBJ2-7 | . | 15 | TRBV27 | TGTGCCAGCAGTTTATCATTAGCGGGGGCCTACGAGCAGTACTTC | CASSLSLAGAYEQYF